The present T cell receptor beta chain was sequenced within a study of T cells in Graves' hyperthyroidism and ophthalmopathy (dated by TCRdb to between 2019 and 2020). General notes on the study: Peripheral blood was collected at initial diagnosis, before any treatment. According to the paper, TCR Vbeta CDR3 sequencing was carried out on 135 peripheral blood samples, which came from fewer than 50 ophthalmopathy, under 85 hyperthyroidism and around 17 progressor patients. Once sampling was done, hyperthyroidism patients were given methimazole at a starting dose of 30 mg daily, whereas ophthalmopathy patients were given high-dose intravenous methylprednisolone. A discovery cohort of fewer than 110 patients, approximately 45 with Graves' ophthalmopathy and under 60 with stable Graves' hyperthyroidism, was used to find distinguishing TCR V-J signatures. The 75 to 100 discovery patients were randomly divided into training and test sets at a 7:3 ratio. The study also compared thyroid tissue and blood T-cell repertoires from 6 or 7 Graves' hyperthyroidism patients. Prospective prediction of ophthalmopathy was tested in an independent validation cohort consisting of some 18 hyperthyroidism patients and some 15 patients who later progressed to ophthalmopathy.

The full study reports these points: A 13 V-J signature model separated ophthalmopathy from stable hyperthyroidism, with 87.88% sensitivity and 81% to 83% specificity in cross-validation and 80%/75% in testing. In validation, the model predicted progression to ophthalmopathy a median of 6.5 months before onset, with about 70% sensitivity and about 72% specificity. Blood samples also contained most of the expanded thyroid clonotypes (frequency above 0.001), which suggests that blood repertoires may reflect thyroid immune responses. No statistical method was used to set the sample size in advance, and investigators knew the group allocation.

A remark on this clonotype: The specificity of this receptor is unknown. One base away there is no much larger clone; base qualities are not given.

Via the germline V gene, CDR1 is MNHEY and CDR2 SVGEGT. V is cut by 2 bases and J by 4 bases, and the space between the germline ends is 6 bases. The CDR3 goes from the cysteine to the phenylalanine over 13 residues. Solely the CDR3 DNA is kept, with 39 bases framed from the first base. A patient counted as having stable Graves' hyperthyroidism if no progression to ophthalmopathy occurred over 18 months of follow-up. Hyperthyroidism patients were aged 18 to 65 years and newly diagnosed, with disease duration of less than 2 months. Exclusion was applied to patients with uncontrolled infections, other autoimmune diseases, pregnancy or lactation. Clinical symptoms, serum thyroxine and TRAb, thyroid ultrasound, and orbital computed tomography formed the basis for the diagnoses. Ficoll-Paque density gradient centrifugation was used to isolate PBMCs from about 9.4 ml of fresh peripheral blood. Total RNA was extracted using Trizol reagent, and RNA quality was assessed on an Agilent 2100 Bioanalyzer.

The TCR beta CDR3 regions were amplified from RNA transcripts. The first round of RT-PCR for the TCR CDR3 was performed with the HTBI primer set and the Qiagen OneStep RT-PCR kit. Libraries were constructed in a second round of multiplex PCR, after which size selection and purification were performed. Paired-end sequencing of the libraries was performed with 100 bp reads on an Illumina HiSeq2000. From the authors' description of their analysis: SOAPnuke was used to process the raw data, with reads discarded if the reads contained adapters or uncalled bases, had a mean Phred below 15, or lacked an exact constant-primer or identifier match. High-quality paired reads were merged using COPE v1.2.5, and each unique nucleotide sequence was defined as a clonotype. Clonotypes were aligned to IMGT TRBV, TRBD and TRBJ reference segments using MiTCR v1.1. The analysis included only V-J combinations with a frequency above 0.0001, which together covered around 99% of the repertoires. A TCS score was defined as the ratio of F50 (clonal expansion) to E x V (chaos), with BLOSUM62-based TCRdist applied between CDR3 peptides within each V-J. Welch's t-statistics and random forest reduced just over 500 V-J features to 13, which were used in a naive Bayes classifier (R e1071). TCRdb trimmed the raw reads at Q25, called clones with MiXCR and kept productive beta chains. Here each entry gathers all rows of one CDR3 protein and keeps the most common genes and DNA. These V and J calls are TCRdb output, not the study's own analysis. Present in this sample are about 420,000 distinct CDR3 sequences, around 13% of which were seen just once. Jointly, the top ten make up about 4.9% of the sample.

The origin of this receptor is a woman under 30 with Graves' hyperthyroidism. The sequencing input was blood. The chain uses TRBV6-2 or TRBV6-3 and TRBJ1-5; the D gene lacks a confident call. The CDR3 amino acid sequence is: CASSYEWNQPQHF. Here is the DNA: TGTGCCAGCAGTTACGAGTGGAATCAGCCCCAGCATTTT.